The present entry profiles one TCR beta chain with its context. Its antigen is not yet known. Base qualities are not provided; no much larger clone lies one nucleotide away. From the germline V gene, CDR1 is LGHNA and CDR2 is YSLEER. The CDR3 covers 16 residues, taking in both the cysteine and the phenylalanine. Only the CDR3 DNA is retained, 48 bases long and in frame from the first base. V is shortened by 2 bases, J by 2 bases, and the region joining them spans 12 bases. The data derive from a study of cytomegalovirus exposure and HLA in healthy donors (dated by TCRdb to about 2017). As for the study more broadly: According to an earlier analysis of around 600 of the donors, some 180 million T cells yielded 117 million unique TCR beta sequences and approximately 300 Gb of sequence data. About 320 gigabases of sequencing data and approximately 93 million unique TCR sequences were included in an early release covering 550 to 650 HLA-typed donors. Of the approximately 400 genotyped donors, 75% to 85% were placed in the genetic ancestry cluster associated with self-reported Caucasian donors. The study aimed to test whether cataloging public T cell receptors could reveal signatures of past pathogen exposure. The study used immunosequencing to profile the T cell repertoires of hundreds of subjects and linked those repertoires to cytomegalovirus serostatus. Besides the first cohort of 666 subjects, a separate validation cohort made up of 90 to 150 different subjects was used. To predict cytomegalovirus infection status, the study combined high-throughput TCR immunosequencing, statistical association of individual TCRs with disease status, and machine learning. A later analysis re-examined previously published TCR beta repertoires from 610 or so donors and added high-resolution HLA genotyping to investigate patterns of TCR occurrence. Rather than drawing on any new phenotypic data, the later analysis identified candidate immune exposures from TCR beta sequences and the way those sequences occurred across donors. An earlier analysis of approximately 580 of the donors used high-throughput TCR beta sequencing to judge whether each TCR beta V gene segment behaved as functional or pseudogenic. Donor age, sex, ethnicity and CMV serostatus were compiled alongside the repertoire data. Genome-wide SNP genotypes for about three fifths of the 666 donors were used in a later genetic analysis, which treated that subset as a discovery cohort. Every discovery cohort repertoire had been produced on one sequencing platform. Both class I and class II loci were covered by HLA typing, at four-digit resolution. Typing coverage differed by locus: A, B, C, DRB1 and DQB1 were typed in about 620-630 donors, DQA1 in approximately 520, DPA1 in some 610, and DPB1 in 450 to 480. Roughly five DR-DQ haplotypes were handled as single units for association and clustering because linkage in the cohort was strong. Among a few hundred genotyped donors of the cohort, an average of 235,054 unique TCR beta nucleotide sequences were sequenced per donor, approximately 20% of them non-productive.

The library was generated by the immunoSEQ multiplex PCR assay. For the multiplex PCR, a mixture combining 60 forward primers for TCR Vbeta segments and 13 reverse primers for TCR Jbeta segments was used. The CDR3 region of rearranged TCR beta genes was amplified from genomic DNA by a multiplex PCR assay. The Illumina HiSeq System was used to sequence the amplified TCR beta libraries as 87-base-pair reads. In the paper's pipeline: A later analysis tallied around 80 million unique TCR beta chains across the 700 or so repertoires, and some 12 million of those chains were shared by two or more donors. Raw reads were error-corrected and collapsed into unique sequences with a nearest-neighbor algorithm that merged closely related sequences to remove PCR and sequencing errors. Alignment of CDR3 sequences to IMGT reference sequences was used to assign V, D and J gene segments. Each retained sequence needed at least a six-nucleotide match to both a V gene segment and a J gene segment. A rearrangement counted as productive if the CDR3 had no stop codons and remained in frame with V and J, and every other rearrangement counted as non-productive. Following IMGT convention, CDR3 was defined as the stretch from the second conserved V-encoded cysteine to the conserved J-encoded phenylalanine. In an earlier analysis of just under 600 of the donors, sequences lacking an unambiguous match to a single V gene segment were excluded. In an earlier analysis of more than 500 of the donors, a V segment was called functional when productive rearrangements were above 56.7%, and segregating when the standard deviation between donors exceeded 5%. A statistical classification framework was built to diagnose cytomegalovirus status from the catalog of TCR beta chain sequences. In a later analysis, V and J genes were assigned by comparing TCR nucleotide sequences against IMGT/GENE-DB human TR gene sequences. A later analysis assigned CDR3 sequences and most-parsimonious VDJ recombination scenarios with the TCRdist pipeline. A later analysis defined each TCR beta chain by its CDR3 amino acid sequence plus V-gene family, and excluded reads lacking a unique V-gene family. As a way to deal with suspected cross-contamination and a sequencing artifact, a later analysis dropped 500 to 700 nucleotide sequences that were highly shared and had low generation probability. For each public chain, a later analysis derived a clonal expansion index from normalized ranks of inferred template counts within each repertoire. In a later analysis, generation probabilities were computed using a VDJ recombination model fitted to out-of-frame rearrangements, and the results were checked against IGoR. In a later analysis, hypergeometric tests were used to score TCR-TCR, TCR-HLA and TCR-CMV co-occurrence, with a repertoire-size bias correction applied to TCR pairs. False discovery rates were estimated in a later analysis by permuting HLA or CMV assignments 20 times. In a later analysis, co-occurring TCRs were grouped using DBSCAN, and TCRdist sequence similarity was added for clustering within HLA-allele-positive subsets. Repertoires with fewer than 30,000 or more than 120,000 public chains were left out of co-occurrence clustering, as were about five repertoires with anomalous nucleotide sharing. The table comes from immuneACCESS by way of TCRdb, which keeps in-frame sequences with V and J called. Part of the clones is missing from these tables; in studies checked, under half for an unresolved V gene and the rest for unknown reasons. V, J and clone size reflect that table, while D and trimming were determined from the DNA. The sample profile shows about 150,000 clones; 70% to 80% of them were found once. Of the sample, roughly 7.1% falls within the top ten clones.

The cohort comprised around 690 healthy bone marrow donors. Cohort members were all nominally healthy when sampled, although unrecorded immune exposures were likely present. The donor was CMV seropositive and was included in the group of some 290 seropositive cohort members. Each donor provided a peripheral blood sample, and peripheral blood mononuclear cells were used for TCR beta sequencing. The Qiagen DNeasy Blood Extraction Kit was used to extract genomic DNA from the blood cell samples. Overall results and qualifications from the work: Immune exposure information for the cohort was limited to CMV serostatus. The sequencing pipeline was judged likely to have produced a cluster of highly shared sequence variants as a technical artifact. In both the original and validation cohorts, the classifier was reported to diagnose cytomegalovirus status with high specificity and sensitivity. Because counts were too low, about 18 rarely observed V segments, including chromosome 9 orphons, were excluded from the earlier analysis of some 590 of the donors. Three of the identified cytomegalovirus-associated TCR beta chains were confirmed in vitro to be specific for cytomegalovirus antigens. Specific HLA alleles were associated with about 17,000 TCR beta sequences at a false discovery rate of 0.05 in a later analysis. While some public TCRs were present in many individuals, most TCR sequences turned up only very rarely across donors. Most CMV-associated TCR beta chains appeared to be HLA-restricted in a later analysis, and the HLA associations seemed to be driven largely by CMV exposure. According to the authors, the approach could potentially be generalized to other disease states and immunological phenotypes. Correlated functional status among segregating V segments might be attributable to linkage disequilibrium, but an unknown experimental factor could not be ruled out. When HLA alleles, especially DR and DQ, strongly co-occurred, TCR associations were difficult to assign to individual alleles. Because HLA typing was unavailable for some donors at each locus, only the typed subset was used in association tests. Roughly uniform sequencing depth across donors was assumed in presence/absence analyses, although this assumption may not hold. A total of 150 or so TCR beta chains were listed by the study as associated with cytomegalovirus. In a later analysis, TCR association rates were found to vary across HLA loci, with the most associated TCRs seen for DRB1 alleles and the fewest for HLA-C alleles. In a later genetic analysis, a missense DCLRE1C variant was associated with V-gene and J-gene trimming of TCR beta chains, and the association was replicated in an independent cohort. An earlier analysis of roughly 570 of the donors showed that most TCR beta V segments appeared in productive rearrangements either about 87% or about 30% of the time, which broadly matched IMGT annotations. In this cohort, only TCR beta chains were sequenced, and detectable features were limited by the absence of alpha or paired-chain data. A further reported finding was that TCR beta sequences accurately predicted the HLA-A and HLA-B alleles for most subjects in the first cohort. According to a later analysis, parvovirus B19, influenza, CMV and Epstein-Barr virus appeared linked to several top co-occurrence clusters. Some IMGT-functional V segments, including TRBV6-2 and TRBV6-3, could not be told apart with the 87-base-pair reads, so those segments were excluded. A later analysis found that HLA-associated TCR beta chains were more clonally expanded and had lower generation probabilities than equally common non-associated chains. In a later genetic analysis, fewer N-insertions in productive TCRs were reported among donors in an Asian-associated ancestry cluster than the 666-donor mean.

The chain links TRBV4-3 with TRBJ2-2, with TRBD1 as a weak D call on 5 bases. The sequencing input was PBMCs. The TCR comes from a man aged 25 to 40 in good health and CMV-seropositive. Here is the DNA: TGCGCCAGCAGCCAACCCGACAGAAGTAACACCGGGGAGCTGTTTTTT. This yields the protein CASSQPDRSNTGELFF.